Listed below are T cell receptor beta chains from one sample, sequenced in a study of a mutant IDH1 vaccine in newly diagnosed glioma. The assay was immunoSEQ multiplex PCR, and TCRdb's table has in-frame clones only and misses some. The sample lists 85,000 to 100,000 clones, about 80% occurring once. Sequenced material: PBMCs, taken from a glioma patient treated with radiotherapy, temozolomide or both. These receptors were obtained from a man in his forties or fifties with glioma. Both conserved end residues are part of each CDR3. The order of the fields is clone size, D gene, J gene, V gene, CDR3 protein, CDR3 DNA. The D gene is left open where the match is weak. Clone size, where shown, is once, few, many, or a class for clones that have expanded.

.,.,TRBJ1-5,TRBV14,CASSLGGLGRNQPQHF,TGTGCCAGCAGCCTTGGGGGGCTCGGGCGTAATCAGCCCCAGCATTTT
.,.,TRBJ1-1,TRBV9,CASSVDGWSEAFF,TGTGCCAGCAGCGTAGACGGGTGGAGTGAAGCTTTCTTT
.,TRBD2,TRBJ2-1,TRBV18,CASSPGTTSGSWVFYNEQFF,TGTGCCAGCTCACCCGGGACGACTAGCGGGAGTTGGGTATTCTACAATGAGCAGTTCTTC
.,.,TRBJ2-1,TRBV19,CASSIPPGYNELFF,TGTGCCAGTAGTATCCCCCCCGGATACAATGAGCTGTTCTTC
.,TRBD1,TRBJ2-7,TRBV10-3,CAITSSDRLDEQYF,TGTGCCATCACCTCTTCGGACAGGCTAGACGAGCAGTACTTC
.,.,TRBJ1-1,TRBV30,CAWSLTPNTEAFF,TGTGCCTGGAGCCTAACCCCGAACACTGAAGCTTTCTTT
once,TRBD1,TRBJ1-5,TRBV6-5,CASSAFHRGDQPQHF,TGTGCCAGCAGTGCCTTTCACAGGGGGGATCAGCCCCAGCATTTT
few,.,TRBJ2-7,TRBV6-5,CASSKTRGYEQYF,TGTGCCAGCAGCAAAACCCGGGGTTACGAGCAGTACTTC
.,.,TRBJ2-1,TRBV7-2,CASSADNSYNEQFF,TGTGCCAGCAGCGCCGACAACTCCTACAATGAGCAGTTCTTC
.,TRBD1,TRBJ1-5,TRBV19,CASTDRTGRSRYSNQPQHF,TGTGCCAGTACCGATCGGACAGGCCGGTCCCGCTATAGCAATCAGCCCCAGCATTTT
.,.,TRBJ2-2,TRBV6-5,CASSYLLNTGELFF,TGTGCCAGCAGTTACCTGCTTAACACCGGGGAGCTGTTTTTT
.,.,TRBJ1-5,TRBV5-5,CASSHVSREAQHF,TGTGCCAGCAGCCACGTATCGAGAGAGGCCCAGCATTTT
.,TRBD2,TRBJ2-2,TRBV5-4,CASSMGLADTGELFF,TGTGCCAGCAGCATGGGACTAGCGGACACCGGGGAGCTGTTTTTT
.,.,TRBJ1-6,TRBV19,CASSSTGLIQPLHF,TGTGCCAGTAGTTCGACAGGACTAATTCAACCCCTCCACTTT
once,.,TRBJ2-5,TRBV27,CASNSGAGETQYF,TGTGCCAGCAATTCGGGGGCCGGGGAGACCCAGTACTTC
once,.,TRBJ2-7,TRBV7-8,CASSQGLADEQYF,TGTGCCAGCAGCCAGGGGCTAGCGGACGAGCAGTACTTC
.,.,TRBJ1-2,TRBV30,CAWIWGLQSYGYTF,TGTGCCTGGATTTGGGGGTTACAGTCATATGGCTACACCTTC
once,.,TRBJ1-4,TRBV5-1,CASSFPCRLLFF,TGCGCCAGCAGCTTCCCCTGCAGACTGCTGTTTTTT
.,.,TRBJ2-1,TRBV7-8,CASSSLPGPPNEQFF,TGTGCCAGCAGCTCCTTACCGGGACCCCCCAATGAGCAGTTCTTC
.,.,TRBJ1-2,TRBV19,CASSRGTGYTF,TGTGCCAGTAGTAGGGGGACTGGCTACACCTTC
.,.,TRBJ2-7,TRBV5-1,CASSLAFRGTYEQYF,TGCGCCAGCAGCTTGGCCTTTAGGGGTACCTACGAGCAGTACTTC
.,TRBD2,TRBJ2-4,TRBV18,CASSPLPAGGLAKNIQYF,TGTGCCAGCTCACCATTACCAGCGGGGGGGCTAGCCAAAAACATTCAGTACTTC
.,.,TRBJ2-7,TRBV21-1,CASSKGIYEQYF,TGTGCCAGCAGCAAAGGGATCTACGAGCAGTACTTC
.,.,TRBJ2-5,TRBV27,CASSLAGGTQYF,TGTGCCAGCAGTCTCGCGGGTGGGACCCAGTACTTC
.,.,TRBJ2-2,TRBV7-2,CASTISGGVDSGELFF,TGTGCCAGCACCATTTCTGGGGGAGTCGATTCCGGGGAGCTGTTTTTT
.,.,TRBJ2-1,TRBV1,CTSSQVSGGPHNEQFF,TGCACCAGCAGCCAAGTCAGCGGGGGGCCCCACAATGAGCAGTTCTTC
.,.,TRBJ2-2,TRBV28,CASSLVRTNTGELFF,TGTGCCAGCAGTTTAGTCCGGACGAACACCGGGGAGCTGTTTTTT
.,.,TRBJ2-2,TRBV5-8,CASSLKMAMAGTGELFF,TGTGCCAGCAGCTTGAAGATGGCAATGGCGGGGACCGGGGAGCTGTTTTTT
few,.,TRBJ2-5,TRBV6-6,CASSRETQYF,TGTGCCAGCAGCCGGGAGACCCAGTACTTC
once,.,TRBJ2-1,TRBV4-2,CASSRGGNEQFF,TGTGCCAGCAGCCGCGGAGGGAATGAGCAGTTCTTC
.,TRBD1,TRBJ1-6,TRBV6-1,CASRPRTGSDSPLHF,TGTGCCAGCAGGCCCCGGACAGGGTCGGATTCACCCCTCCACTTT
.,TRBD2,TRBJ2-1,TRBV7-9,CASSLTGLAGDYNEQFF,TGTGCCAGCAGCTTAACCGGACTAGCGGGAGACTACAATGAGCAGTTCTTC
few,TRBD1,TRBJ2-6,TRBV5-1,CASSLQGIAGANVLTF,TGCGCCAGCAGCTTACAGGGGATTGCCGGGGCCAACGTCCTGACTTTC
few,TRBD1,TRBJ1-5,TRBV18,CASSPLGQGPGSNQPQHF,TGTGCCAGCTCACCACTGGGACAGGGACCGGGGAGCAATCAGCCCCAGCATTTT
.,.,TRBJ1-5,TRBV7-4,CASSLAHRVSQPQHF,TGTGCCAGCAGCTTAGCGCACAGGGTGAGTCAGCCCCAGCATTTT
.,TRBD1,TRBJ1-4,TRBV4-1,CASSHGTGANEKLFF,TGCGCCAGCAGCCATGGGACAGGCGCCAATGAAAAACTGTTTTTT
once,.,TRBJ2-7,TRBV21-1,CASSRQGTYEQYF,TGTGCCAGCAGCCGACAGGGGACCTACGAGCAGTACTTC
.,.,TRBJ2-7,TRBV21-1,CASITCLGLLQRGRQYF,TGTGCCAGCATCACCTGTCTAGGACTACTTCAGAGGGGGAGGCAGTACTTC
few,.,TRBJ1-1,TRBV29-1,CSVLGGNTEAFF,TGCAGCGTGTTGGGGGGCAACACTGAAGCTTTCTTT
.,.,TRBJ1-2,TRBV6-6,CASSADQYGYTF,TGTGCCAGCAGTGCCGACCAGTATGGCTACACCTTC
.,TRBD1,TRBJ2-1,TRBV19,CASRPDRASYNEQFF,TGTGCCAGTAGACCGGACAGGGCCTCCTACAATGAGCAGTTCTTC
once,.,TRBJ2-2,TRBV5-4,CASSSLWGGRDGELFF,TGTGCCAGCAGCTCCCTCTGGGGGGGCCGTGACGGGGAGCTGTTTTTT
.,TRBD1,TRBJ1-2,TRBV28,CASTITATGLYGYTF,TGTGCCAGCACTATTACCGCGACAGGGCTCTATGGCTACACCTTC
.,TRBD1,TRBJ2-7,TRBV7-8,CASSFLRGQTYEQYF,TGTGCCAGCAGTTTCCTTAGGGGACAGACCTACGAGCAGTACTTC
once,.,TRBJ1-1,TRBV5-6,CASSPLGRGAFF,TGTGCCAGCAGCCCCCTCGGGAGGGGAGCTTTCTTT
.,.,TRBJ2-7,TRBV30,CAWSFLYEQYF,TGTGCCTGGAGTTTTTTGTACGAGCAGTACTTC
.,.,TRBJ1-5,TRBV27,CASSLSARGGQPQHF,TGTGCCAGCAGTTTATCGGCCAGGGGTGGGCAGCCCCAGCATTTT